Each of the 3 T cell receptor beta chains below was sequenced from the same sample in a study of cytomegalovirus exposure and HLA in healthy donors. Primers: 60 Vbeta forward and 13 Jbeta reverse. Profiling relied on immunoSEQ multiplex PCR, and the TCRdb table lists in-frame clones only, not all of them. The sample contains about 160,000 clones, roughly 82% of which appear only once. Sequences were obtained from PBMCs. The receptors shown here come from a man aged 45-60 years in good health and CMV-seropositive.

CDR3 protein: CASSLAGVGPNYGYTF. The CDR3 DNA is TGCGCCAGCAGCTTGGCCGGGGTGGGCCCTAACTATGGCTACACCTTC. This chain joins TRBV5-1 and TRBJ1-2; D gene unclear. CDR1 is SGHRS and CDR2 is YFSETQ in the germline V gene. The CDR3 has 16 residues. V lost 0 bases to trimming and J lost 0 bases, with 12 bases between them.

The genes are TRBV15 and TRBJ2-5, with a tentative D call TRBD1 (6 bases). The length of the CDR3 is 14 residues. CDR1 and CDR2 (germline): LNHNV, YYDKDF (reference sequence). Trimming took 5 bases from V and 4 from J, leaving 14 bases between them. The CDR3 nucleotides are TGTGCCACCAGCGGACGTCTAGGGGGAGAGACCCAGTACTTC. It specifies CATSGRLGGETQYF.

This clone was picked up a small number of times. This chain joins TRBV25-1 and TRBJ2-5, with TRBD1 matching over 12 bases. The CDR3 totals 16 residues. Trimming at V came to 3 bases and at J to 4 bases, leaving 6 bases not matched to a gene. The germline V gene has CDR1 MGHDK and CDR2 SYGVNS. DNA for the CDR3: TGTGCCAGCAGTGAGGGACAGGGGGCGAGGGGAGAGACCCAGTACTTC. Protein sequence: CASSEGQGARGETQYF. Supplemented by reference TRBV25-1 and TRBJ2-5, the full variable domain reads EADIYQTPRYLVIGTGKKITLECSQTMGHDKMYWYQQDPGMELHLIHYSYGVNSTEKGDLSSESTVSRIRTEHFPLTLESARPSHTSQYLCASSEGQGARGETQYFGPGTRLLVL.